This passage covers 9 T cell receptor beta chains from one sample sequenced in a study of shared clonotypes between healthy human individuals. Profiled with immunoSEQ multiplex PCR; TCRdb holds only in-frame clones, not every one. The top ten clones hold 0.3% to 0.4% of a sample with 2.3 million or so clones, more than 85% of them seen once. Sequenced: naive CD4+ T cells from PBMCs. Regarding subset: CD45RA+ positively selected. The receptors come from a man aged 18 to 29 in good health. Some clones in this sample may be carry-over from other donors' samples.

The chain couples TRBV5-8 to TRBJ2-7; D is possibly TRBD1 (6 bases). This CDR3 has 17 residues. Germline V lookup: CDR1 SGHTS, CDR2 YDEGEE. Trimming stripped 3 bases from V and 5 bases from J, with 24 bases between. CDR3 sequence reads: CASSSLRRTVVSDEQYF. The CDR3 DNA follows: TGTGCCAGCAGCTCCCTCAGGCGGACAGTAGTCTCGGACGAGCAGTACTTC.

On this clone itself: This specimen includes other DNA sequences encoding the same CDR3. This chain links TRBV28 with TRBJ1-2, with a tentative D call TRBD1 (5 bases). Trimming removed 5 bases from V and 4 bases from J, with 8 bases in between. The germline V gene encodes CDR1 MDHEN and CDR2 SYDVKM. The CDR3 has 12 residues. Here the CDR3 DNA reads TGTGCCAGCAGTGACAGCTCCTATGGCTACACCTTC. It is translated as CASSDSSYGYTF.

This chain links TRBV30 with TRBJ2-7; D possibly corresponds to TRBD1 (5 bases). Germline V gene data show CDR1 as GTSNPN and CDR2 as SVGIG (reference sequence). This CDR3 is built from 15 residues. The V end was cut by 0 bases, the J end by 2 bases, with 14 bases between. CDR3 bases: TGTGCCTGGAGTGTAGGGGAATTACTAACCTACGAGCAGTACTTC. Its protein is CAWSVGELLTYEQYF.

The CDR3 is CASSSQDRGRSYEQYF. The CDR3 coding sequence is TGTGCCAGCAGCTCTCAAGACAGGGGGCGATCCTACGAGCAGTACTTC. The chain recombines TRBV6-6 with TRBJ2-7, with 10 bases fitting TRBD1. The CDR3 consists of 16 residues. CDR1 and CDR2 from the germline V gene are MNHNY and SVGAGI (reference sequence). The trim removed 6 bases at V and 1 base at J, leaving 9 bases unmatched.

A few counts support this clone. The rearrangement uses TRBV28 and TRBJ2-7; D unresolved. The V end lost 7 bases, the J end lost 4 bases, and 11 bases lay between the germline ends. The CDR3 contains 12 residues. CDR1 MDHEN and CDR2 SYDVKM come from the germline V gene. The CDR3 is CASTSPGYEQYF. The CDR3 DNA is TGTGCCAGCACCTCACCGGGTTACGAGCAGTACTTC.

The rearrangement uses TRBV2 and TRBJ1-1; D ambiguous. This CDR3 spans 14 amino acids. Germline V lookup: CDR1 SNHLY, CDR2 FYNNEI. Between the trimmed V and J ends, which lost 3 bases and 6 bases, there was a span of 14 bases. The CDR3 is CASSDWQLRAEAFF. The CDR3 DNA follows: TGTGCCAGCAGTGATTGGCAGTTAAGAGCTGAAGCTTTCTTT.

This rearrangement joins TRBV27 to TRBJ2-2; D may match TRBD1 or TRBD2 (6 bases each). The germline V and J ends were trimmed by 7 bases and 1 base, with 13 bases remaining between them. Germline V gene data show CDR1 as MNHEY and CDR2 as SMNVEV (reference sequence). This CDR3 has 15 amino acids. The CDR3 bases are TGTGCCAGCACCAAAGGGGGGATGAACACCGGGGAGCTGTTTTTT. Residues: CASTKGGMNTGELFF.

On this clone itself: At the DNA level, this CDR3 is encoded by other sequences in the same sample as well. The V gene is TRBV28, the J gene TRBJ1-5, with no clear D. This CDR3 has 13 amino acids. Per the germline V gene, CDR1 is MDHEN and CDR2 is SYDVKM. V lost 0 bases, J lost 5 bases, and 5 bases lay in between. Written as DNA, the CDR3 is TGTGCCAGCAGTTTATGGGGCGATCAGCCCCAGCATTTT. Its protein is CASSLWGDQPQHF. The complete variable domain, with remaining parts taken from reference TRBV28 and TRBJ1-5, reads DVKVTQSSRYLVKRTGEKVFLECVQDMDHENMFWYRQDPGLGLRLIYFSYDVKMKEKGDIPEGYSVSREKKERFSLILESASTNQTSMYLCASSLWGDQPQHFGDGTRLSIL.

This sequence joins TRBV5-1 and TRBJ2-3; no firm D call. The germline CDR1 and CDR2 sequences are SGHRS and YFSETQ. The CDR3 is 14 amino acids. The V end lost 2 bases, the J end lost 2 bases, and 9 bases lay between the germline ends. In DNA, the CDR3 is TGCGCCAGCAGCTTTGGGCATCCCACAGATACGCAGTATTTT. Amino acid sequence: CASSFGHPTDTQYF.